The 10 T cell receptor beta chains below were found in one sample sequenced in a study of early T cells in non-severe SARS-CoV-2 infection. A single record per CDR3 protein comes from TCRdb applying MiXCR to the 5' RACE reads. This table has some 56,000 distinct CDR3 sequences, approximately 15% appearing once. This material consisted of whole blood, taken at baseline. These receptors were taken from an adult who was a healthcare worker with PCR-confirmed SARS-CoV-2 infection or an uninfected control (not recorded which).

The chain has TRBV19 and TRBJ1-2; no firm D call. Trimming stripped 0 bases from V and 1 base from J, with 9 bases between. CDR3 length: 15 residues. Germline-derived CDR1 and CDR2 are LNHDA and SQIVND (reference sequence). For the CDR3, the DNA is TGTGCCAGTAGTATAGATCTACGGGATAACTATGGCTACACCTTC. It encodes CASSIDLRDNYGYTF.

This clonotype has just a few counts. The gene calls are TRBV5-6 and TRBJ2-7, with TRBD2 identical over 12 bases. Unmatched junction bases numbered 4, after V lost 3 bases and J lost 3 bases. This CDR3 region has 15 residues. Per the germline V gene, CDR1 is SGHDT and CDR2 is YYEEEE. CDR3 nucleotide sequence: TGTGCCAGCAGCTCGTCGGGACTAGCGGGCTACGAGCAGTACTTC. This translates into CASSSSGLAGYEQYF. Full variable domain (outside the CDR3, taken from reference TRBV5-6 and TRBJ2-7): DAGVTQSPTHLIKTRGQQVTLRCSPKSGHDTVSWYQQALGQGPQFIFQYYEEEERQRGNFPDRFSGHQFPNYSSELNVNALLLGDSALYLCASSSSGLAGYEQYFGPGTRLTVT.

In this sample, this clonotype turned up many times. V is TRBV5-1 and J is TRBJ2-7; D gene ambiguous. V was shortened by 5 bases and J by 1 base, with 16 bases between the two germline ends. From germline, CDR1 is SGHRS and CDR2 YFSETQ. This CDR3 region has 15 residues. The CDR3 region is CASRPPRSPSYEQYF. The CDR3 region has the DNA TGCGCCAGCAGACCTCCCAGATCCCCATCCTACGAGCAGTACTTC.

This chain uses TRBV2 with TRBJ2-3, with D uncertain. The V gene's germline CDR1 is SNHLY and CDR2 FYNNEI. V lost 3 bases to trimming and J lost 3 bases, with 10 bases between them. This CDR3 has 14 residues. CDR3 in DNA: TGTGCCAGCAGTGACCTAGTACGGACAGATACGCAGTATTTT. Translation gives CASSDLVRTDTQYF.

A few counts support this clonotype. The chain combines TRBV30 with TRBJ2-7; 8 bases fit TRBD1. CDR3 length equals 12 residues. CDR1 GTSNPN and CDR2 SVGIG come from the germline V gene (reference sequence). With V trimmed by 5 bases and J by 5 bases, 5 bases remained unmatched. The CDR3 spells CAWAGQGNEQYF. CDR3 bases: TGTGCCTGGGCAGGACAGGGCAACGAGCAGTACTTC.

CDR3 DNA sequence: TGCAGTGCAGGGGGCCCGAATATAAACAATGAGCAGTTCTTC. Translated, it gives CSAGGPNINNEQFF. This chain connects TRBV20-1 to TRBJ2-1, with 7 bases fitting TRBD1. V was pared by 6 bases and J by 5 bases, with 10 bases of the junction left unmatched. Germline V lookup: CDR1 DFQATT, CDR2 SNEGSKA (reference sequence). The CDR3 length is 14 residues.

The CDR3 DNA reads TGTGCCAGCAGCTTCTATCCCGGGGCGGGGAACACTGAAGCTTTCTTT. This sequence encodes CASSFYPGAGNTEAFF. This rearrangement joins TRBV11-2 to TRBJ1-1, with TRBD1 as a possible D gene (5 bases). This CDR3 contains 16 residues. The germline V gene encodes CDR1 SGHAT and CDR2 FQNNGV. Trimming removed 3 bases from V and 1 base from J, with 15 bases in between.

V gene TRBV2 combines with J gene TRBJ2-1, with 7 bases identical to TRBD2. V dropped 6 bases and J dropped 6; count of bases not matched to a gene: 5. Germline CDR1 and CDR2: SNHLY and FYNNEI. The CDR3 is 13 residues long. DNA of the CDR3: TGTGCCAGCAGACTAGCGTATCTCAATGAGCAGTTCTTC. Its translation: CASRLAYLNEQFF. The variable domain in full, with the rest retrieved from reference TRBV2 and TRBJ2-1, is EPEVTQTPSHQVTQMGQEVILRCVPISNHLYFYWYRQILGQKVEFLVSFYNNEISEKSEIFDDQFSVERPDGSNFTLKIRSTKLEDSAMYFCASRLAYLNEQFFGPGTRLTVL.

J is TRBJ2-7 and V is TRBV29-1, with D perhaps assigned TRBD1 or TRBD2 (6 bases each). Trimming pared 1 base from V and 5 bases from J, leaving 12 bases between. CDR1 and CDR2 from the germline V gene are SQVTM and ANQGSEA. This CDR3 has 13 amino acids. The CDR3 DNA follows: TGCAGCGTTGAAGCACCGGGGGCCGACGAGCAGTACTTC. Protein product: CSVEAPGADEQYF.

The CDR3 DNA sequence: TGTGCCAGCAGCTTAGGACAAGGGGGGCTAAGACACGAGCAGTACTTC. Amino acid sequence: CASSLGQGGLRHEQYF. The chain carries TRBV11-2 and TRBJ2-7; D may correspond to TRBD1 or TRBD2 (6 bases each). The CDR3 sequence is 16 residues long. V was shortened by 1 base and J by 5 bases, with 18 bases between the two germline ends. CDR1 SGHAT and CDR2 FQNNGV come from the germline V gene.